This TCR beta chain was sequenced in a study of Ad26.COV2.S vaccination and SARS-CoV-2 variants. Study context: Donor joined the COV1001 Ad26.COV2.S trial arm.

TCRdb's copy holds only in-frame clones and misses some; the assay was immunoSEQ multiplex PCR. This table has 400,000 to 450,000 clones, 75% to 95% appearing once. CDR1 is SGHKS, CDR2 YYEKEE, per germline (reference sequence). V shed 3 bases, J shed 3 bases, and the junction held 5 bases outside the gene matches. The CDR3 has 15 amino acids. Treatment noted: roughly 19 received Ad26.COV2.S at low or high dose, single or two shots; about five received placebo; per-sample allocation not given. Following the first vaccine or placebo injection, samples were taken on day 63. As concerns this clone: Its antigen is unidentified.

General study points: Estimates derived from TCR breadth and depth analyses may have underestimated total T cell responses. People who got the vaccine or the placebo had similar non-spike TCR breadth.

The V and J genes are TRBV5-5 and TRBJ2-2; 7 bases line up with TRBD1. Sequenced material: peripheral blood, taken in a trial of Ad26.COV2.S vaccine versus placebo. The source of this sequence is a person aged 18-65 years who received the Ad26.COV2.S COVID-19 vaccine or a placebo. In DNA, the CDR3 is TGTGCCAGCAGCTGGGGACAGACCCACACCGGGGAGCTGTTTTTT. Translation gives CASSWGQTHTGELFF.